The present entry profiles one T cell receptor (beta chain) with its context. In the authors' methods: Using reference gene primer amplification, nucleated cell counts were estimated. The method was immunoSEQ multiplex PCR; TCRdb's version includes in-frame clones alone and lacks a portion of them. For V, J and clone size, that table is used; D and trimming come from the DNA. The sample records about 190,000 clones, about 88% being singletons. This entry comes from a study of blood T cell repertoires in COVID-19. Study background: Samples taken during acute and convalescent COVID-19 were collected in the United States, Italy and Spain. Sources were T cells, B-cell-depleted T cells, or PBMCs; the material itself was cDNA or gDNA.

V lost 2 bases and J lost 0; bases outside the gene matches: 4. Germline-derived CDR1 and CDR2 are MNHGY and SAAAGT. This CDR3 is built from 18 residues. Sequencing was performed on peripheral blood. The sequence was collected from a human donor in a cohort sampled during active COVID-19. The chain is built from TRBV6-8 and TRBJ2-1; TRBD2 aligns across 13 bases. CDR3: CASSYPRTSGSSYNEQFF. Written as DNA, the CDR3 is TGTGCCAGCAGTTACCCCAGGACTAGCGGGAGCTCCTACAATGAGCAGTTCTTC.